This T cell receptor beta chain is from a study of blood T cell repertoires in COVID-19. CDR3 length: 14 residues. Per the germline V gene, CDR1 is SGHVS and CDR2 is FNYEAQ. Unmatched junction bases numbered 4, after V lost 4 bases and J lost 7 bases. Profiling relied on immunoSEQ multiplex PCR, and the TCRdb table lists in-frame clones only, not all of them. The table shows approximately 35,000 clones, with 90% to 95% occurring only once. The sequencing sample was made of peripheral blood. The origin of this receptor is a human donor in a cohort sampled during active COVID-19. This sequence joins TRBV7-6 and TRBJ2-2; 9 bases line up with TRBD1. The CDR3 sequence is CASSWDRANGELFF. The CDR3 DNA reads as TGTGCCAGCAGCTGGGACAGGGCTAACGGGGAGCTGTTTTTT.